The sequence of this T cell receptor beta chain was determined in a study of T cell responses to AZD1222 COVID-19 vaccine. General study findings and limits: Spike-specific TCR breadth and depth grew following two AZD1222 doses. Dominant at 160-218 and 743-854, vaccine-associated CD4 TCRs also spanned spike. In a largely white British group with more females than males, clonal diversity was possibly underestimated.

The data were produced by immunoSEQ multiplex PCR, yet TCRdb's version contains in-frame clones alone and is incomplete. This sample yields approximately 100,000 clones, of which roughly 91% are seen a single time; around 45% belongs to the top ten. Note on this clone: Its antigen is unknown.

This CDR3 has 13 amino acids. The V and J ends lost 1 base and 6 bases respectively, with 10 bases between them. Per the germline V gene, CDR1 is SGHTA and CDR2 is FQGNSA. The sample here was peripheral blood, taken on day 0 of AZD1222 vaccination. This chain joins TRBV7-2 and TRBJ2-7; D might be TRBD2 (7 bases). The TCR sequence derives from an adult in good health. The CDR3 DNA reads TGTGCCAGCAGCTTAGAGGGGGGGGTCGAGCAGTACTTC. The encoded protein is CASSLEGGVEQYF.